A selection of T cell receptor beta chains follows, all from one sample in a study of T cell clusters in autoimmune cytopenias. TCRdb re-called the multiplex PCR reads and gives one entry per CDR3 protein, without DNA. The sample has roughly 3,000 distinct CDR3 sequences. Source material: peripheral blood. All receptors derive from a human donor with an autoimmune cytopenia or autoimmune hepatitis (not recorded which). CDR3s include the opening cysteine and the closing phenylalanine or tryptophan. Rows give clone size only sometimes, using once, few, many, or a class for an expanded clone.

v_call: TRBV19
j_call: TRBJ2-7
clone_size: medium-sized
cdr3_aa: CASSMYGKGDEQYF

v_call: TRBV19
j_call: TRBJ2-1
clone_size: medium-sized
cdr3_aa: CASWGKTGGYNEQFF

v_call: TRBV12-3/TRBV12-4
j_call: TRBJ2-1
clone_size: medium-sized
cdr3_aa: CASDRGTDNVGEQFF

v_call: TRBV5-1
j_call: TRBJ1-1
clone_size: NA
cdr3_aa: CASSSPDSVWLNTEAFF

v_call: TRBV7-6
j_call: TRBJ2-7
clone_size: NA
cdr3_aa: CASTPRADSSYEQYF

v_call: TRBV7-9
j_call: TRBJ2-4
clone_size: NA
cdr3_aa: CASSQTRVGLLSDIQYF

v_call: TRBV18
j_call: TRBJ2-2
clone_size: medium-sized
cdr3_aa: CASTPTGDTGELFF

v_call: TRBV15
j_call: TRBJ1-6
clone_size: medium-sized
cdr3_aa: CATSRGDSPLHF

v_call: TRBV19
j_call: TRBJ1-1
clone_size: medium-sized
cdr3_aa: CASSGRSITEAFF

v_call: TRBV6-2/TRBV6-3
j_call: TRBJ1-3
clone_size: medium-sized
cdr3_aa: CASSYSRFDTIYF

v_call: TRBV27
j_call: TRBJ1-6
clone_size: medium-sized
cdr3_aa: CASSHILGDSPLHF

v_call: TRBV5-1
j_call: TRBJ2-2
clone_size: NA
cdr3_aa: CASSFRDSTGELFF

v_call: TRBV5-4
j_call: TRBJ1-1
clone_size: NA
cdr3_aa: CASSLATAYPGTEAFF

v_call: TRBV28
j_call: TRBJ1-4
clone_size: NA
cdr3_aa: CASRRLTGIQEKLFF

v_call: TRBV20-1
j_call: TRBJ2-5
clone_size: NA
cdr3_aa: CSANPEGMGKRETQYF

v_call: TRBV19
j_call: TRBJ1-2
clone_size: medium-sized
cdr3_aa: CASSRDSAFYGYTF

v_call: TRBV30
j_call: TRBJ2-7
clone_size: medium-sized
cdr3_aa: CAWSRMGSYEQYF

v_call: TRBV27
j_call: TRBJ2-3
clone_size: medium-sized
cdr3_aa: CASSLTGPGSTDTQYF

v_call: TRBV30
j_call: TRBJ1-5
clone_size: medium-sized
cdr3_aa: CAWSAQTGRYNQPQHF

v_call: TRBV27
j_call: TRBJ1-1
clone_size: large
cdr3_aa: CASSLSMDTEAFF

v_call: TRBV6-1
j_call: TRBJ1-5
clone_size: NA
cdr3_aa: CASSWIQGSNQPQHF

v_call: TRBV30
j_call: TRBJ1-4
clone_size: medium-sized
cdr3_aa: CAWSREGGEKLFF

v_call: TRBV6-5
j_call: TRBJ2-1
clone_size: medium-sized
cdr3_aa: CASTSGVLAYNEQFF

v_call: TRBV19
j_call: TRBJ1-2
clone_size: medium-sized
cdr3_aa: CASKRGDNGYTF

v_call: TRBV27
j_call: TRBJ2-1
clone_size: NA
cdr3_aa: CASSPPRGLSSYNEQFF

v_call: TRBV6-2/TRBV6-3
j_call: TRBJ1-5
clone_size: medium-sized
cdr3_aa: CASRTGEAGNQPQHF

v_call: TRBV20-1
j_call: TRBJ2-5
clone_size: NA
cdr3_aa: CSARDSRRGGETQYF

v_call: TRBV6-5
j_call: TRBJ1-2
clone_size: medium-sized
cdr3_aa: CASSHRILRPRGYGYTF

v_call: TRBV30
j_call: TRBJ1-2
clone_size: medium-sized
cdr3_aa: CAWNDPEGGQGYGYTF

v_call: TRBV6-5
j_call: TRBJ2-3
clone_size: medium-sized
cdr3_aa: CASKVVAGRTDTQYF

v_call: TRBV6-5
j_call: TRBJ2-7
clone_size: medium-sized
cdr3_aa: CASSSPGHSYEQYF

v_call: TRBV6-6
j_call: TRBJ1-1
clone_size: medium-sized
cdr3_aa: CASSYGDLNTEAFF

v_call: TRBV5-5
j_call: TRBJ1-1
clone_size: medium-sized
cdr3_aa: CASSLAPGGEAFF

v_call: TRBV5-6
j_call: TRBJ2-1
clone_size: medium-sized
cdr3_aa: CASSFKVRLTRSYNEQFF

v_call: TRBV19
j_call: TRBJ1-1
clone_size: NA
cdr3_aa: CASTISRGYTEAFF

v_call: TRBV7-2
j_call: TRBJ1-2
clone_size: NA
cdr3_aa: CASSSADSQYVGYTF

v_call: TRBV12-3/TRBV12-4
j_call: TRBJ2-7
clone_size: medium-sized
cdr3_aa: CASSLSAGTVGYEQYF

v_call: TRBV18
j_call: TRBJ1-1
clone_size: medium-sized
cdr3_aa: CASSPLGQGNTEAFF

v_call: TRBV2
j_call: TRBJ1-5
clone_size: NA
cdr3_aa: CASSPGGGQPQHF

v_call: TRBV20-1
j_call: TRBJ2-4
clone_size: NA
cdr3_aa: CSALTWKAKNIQYF

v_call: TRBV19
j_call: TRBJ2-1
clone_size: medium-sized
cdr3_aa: CASRPPGQGATSYNEQFF

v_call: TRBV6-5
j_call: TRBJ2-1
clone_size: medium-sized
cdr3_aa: CASSYSAEQFF

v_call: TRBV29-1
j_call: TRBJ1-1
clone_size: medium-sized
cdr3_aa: CSVAGAEGTEAFF

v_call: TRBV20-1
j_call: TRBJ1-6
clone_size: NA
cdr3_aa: CSARLGQSRNSPLHF

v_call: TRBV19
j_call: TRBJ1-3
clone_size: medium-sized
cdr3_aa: CASSLSGQAGNTIYF

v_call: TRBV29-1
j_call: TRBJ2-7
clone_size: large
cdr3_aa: CSVEDPRAPYEQYF

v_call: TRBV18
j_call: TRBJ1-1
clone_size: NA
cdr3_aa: CASSPPALNTEAFF

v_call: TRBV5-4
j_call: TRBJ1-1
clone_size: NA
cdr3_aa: CASSWQGGSTEAFF

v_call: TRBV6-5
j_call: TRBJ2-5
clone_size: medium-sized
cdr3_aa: CASKDRGQTQYF

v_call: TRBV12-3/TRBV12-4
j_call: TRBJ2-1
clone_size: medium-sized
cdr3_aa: CASSGPSGGINEQFF

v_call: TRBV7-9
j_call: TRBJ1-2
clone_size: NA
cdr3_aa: CASSLVDSFFYGYTF

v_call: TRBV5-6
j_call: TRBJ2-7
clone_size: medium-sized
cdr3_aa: CASSATRDGGIEQYF

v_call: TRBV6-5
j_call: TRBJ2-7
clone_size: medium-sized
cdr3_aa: CASSYSIPRAEYEQYF